The 16 T cell receptor beta chains reported below all come from one sample, sequenced in a study of T cell repertoires in cytomegalovirus infection. TCRdb re-called the reads with MiXCR, one entry per CDR3 protein. This sample has about 300,000 distinct CDR3 sequences; around 10% occur once, and the top ten carry less than 3%. What was sequenced was PBMCs. All receptors derive from a human donor in good health (CMV status not recorded). Some clones in this sample may be carry-over from other donors' samples.

This clonotype was detected ten times or more. The chain employs TRBV18 and TRBJ2-7, with D possibly matching TRBD1 (6 bases). V was clipped by 3 bases and J by 5 bases, with 14 bases between them. The CDR3 spans 14 residues. The germline CDR1 and CDR2 sequences are KGHSH and LQKENI. The CDR3 DNA reads TGTGCCAGCTCACCCGGACAGACAGCCCACGAGCAGTACTTC. This gives the protein CASSPGQTAHEQYF.

The chain links TRBV5-1 to TRBJ2-3, with unresolved D. CDR1 is SGHRS and CDR2 is YFSETQ in the germline V gene. With 4 bases removed from V and 3 bases from J, the gap between germline ends came to 9 bases. This CDR3 region has 13 residues. CDR3 region: CASSPDLTDTQYF. The CDR3 DNA is TGCGCCAGCAGCCCGGATCTGACAGATACGCAGTATTTT.

Many counts were recorded for this clonotype. The chain is built from TRBV5-1 and TRBJ2-2; unclear D gene. The V gene lost 1 base and the J gene lost 4 bases, with 11 bases spanning the gap. CDR1 is SGHRS, CDR2 YFSETQ, per germline. There are 15 residues in the CDR3. The CDR3 reads CASSLLPAGTGELFF. The CDR3 DNA follows: TGCGCCAGCAGCTTGCTCCCTGCTGGCACCGGGGAGCTGTTTTTT.

The V gene is TRBV10-3, the J gene TRBJ2-1; D is unclear. The CDR3 is 11 amino acids. V gave up 8 bases and J gave up 6 bases, with 8 bases separating them. Germline V gene sequence: CDR1 ENHRY, CDR2 SYGVKD. The CDR3 DNA is TGTGCCATCCGGTTCTCCAATGAGCAGTTCTTC. Protein sequence: CAIRFSNEQFF.

The genes are TRBV5-4 and TRBJ2-1; 7 nucleotides line up with TRBD2. Germline V gives CDR1 SGHNT, CDR2 YYREEE (reference sequence). Germline trimming cut 4 bases from V and 8 bases from J; bases unmatched to any gene: 6. This CDR3 is built from 13 residues. CDR3 DNA: TGTGCCAGCAGCCCCGGGGGGAGGGATGAGCAGTTCTTC. Its protein is CASSPGGRDEQFF.

The table lists this clonotype with a few counts. The rearrangement links TRBV20-1 to TRBJ2-2; possibly TRBD2 for D (6 bases). This CDR3 has 16 amino acids. Trimming shortened V by 6 bases and J by 6 bases, and 23 bases separated the two germline ends. Looked up from germline, CDR1 is DFQATT and CDR2 is SNEGSKA (reference sequence). The DNA for the CDR3 is TGCAGTGCCCCATCGGGACTTAAGCGGCAGTCCGGGGAGCTGTTTTTT. As protein: CSAPSGLKRQSGELFF.

This clonotype was observed many times. V is TRBV20-1 and J is TRBJ2-1; D uncertain. V was pared by 3 bases and J by 9 bases, with 18 bases between. This CDR3 has 14 residues. Germline lookup yields CDR1 DFQATT and CDR2 SNEGSKA (reference sequence). CDR3 in amino acids: CSASNTDRALEQFF. In nucleotides, the CDR3 is TGCAGTGCTAGTAATACTGATCGGGCCCTTGAGCAGTTCTTC.

This clonotype was observed at least ten times. J is TRBJ2-2 and V is TRBV5-1; 9 bases align to TRBD2. The CDR3 spans 16 residues. With V trimmed by 3 bases and J by 0 bases, 3 bases remained unmatched. The V gene's germline CDR1 is SGHRS and CDR2 YFSETQ. As DNA, the CDR3 is TGCGCCAGCAGCTCCCTAGCGGGGCCGAACACCGGGGAGCTGTTTTTT. Translated: CASSSLAGPNTGELFF.

This clonotype was observed at least ten times. The chain links TRBV4-2 to TRBJ1-1; possibly TRBD1 for D (6 bases). The CDR3 runs 14 residues. V was shortened by 1 base and J by 4 bases, with 10 bases between the two germline ends. CDR1 and CDR2 (germline): LGHNA, YNFKEQ. The CDR3 DNA reads TGTGCCAGCAGCCAAGGGGCCAGGGGCACTGAAGCTTTCTTT. Its translation is CASSQGARGTEAFF.

This clonotype was detected many times. The J gene is TRBJ2-2, the V gene TRBV7-2; 12 bases are a match to TRBD2. CDR3 length equals 16 residues. J lost 1 base, V lost 5 bases, and 2 bases had no gene match. Germline V gene data show CDR1 as SGHTA and CDR2 as FQGNSA. The CDR3 loop is CASSPSGGVNTGELFF. The CDR3 bases are TGTGCCAGCAGCCCTAGCGGGGGGGTGAACACCGGGGAGCTGTTTTTT.

Many counts were recorded for this clonotype. V gene TRBV7-6 combines with J gene TRBJ2-7; tentative D call: TRBD2 (6 bases). Trimming took 5 bases from V and 0 from J, leaving 14 bases between them. Germline assignment: CDR1 SGHVS and CDR2 FNYEAQ. This CDR3 has 15 residues. The CDR3 nucleotides are TGTGCCAGCAGCCTGGGGACTGTTAGCTCCTACGAGCAGTACTTC. Its protein product is CASSLGTVSSYEQYF.

V usage is TRBV20-1 and J usage is TRBJ2-7; D is possibly TRBD1 (6 bases). Germline lookup yields CDR1 DFQATT and CDR2 SNEGSKA (reference sequence). Trimming cost V 7 bases and J 2 bases, with 15 bases left between them. The CDR3 length is 13 residues. The CDR3 DNA sequence: TGCAGTGTCTCGACAGGCGACACCTACGAGCAGTACGTC. Its translation is CSVSTGDTYEQYV.

This clonotype was observed at least ten times. This chain links TRBV19 with TRBJ2-1, with D unresolved. The ends were cut back, 4 bases at V and 1 base at J, with 8 bases in the middle. Germline CDR1 LNHDA, CDR2 SQIVND (reference sequence). This CDR3 spans 14 amino acids. This chain's CDR3 is CASSTAFSYNEQFF. The CDR3 region has the DNA TGTGCCAGTAGTACGGCATTTTCCTACAATGAGCAGTTCTTC.

This clonotype was seen at least ten times. The chain employs TRBV9 and TRBJ2-6, with unresolved D. Germline V CDR1 and CDR2: SGDLS, YYNGEE. V lost 0 bases, J lost 0 bases, and 7 bases lay in between. This CDR3 is 16 amino acids long. Here the CDR3 DNA reads TGTGCCAGCAGCGTAGAACCTGACTCTGGGGCCAACGTCCTGACTTTC. Protein sequence: CASSVEPDSGANVLTF.

This clonotype was detected many times. The J gene is TRBJ2-7, the V gene TRBV28; weak D call: TRBD2 (6 bases). V was trimmed by 4 bases and J by 3 bases, leaving 10 bases between them. Germline V gives CDR1 MDHEN, CDR2 SYDVKM. The CDR3 contains 13 residues. This chain's CDR3 is CASSSGDGYEQYV. CDR3 bases: TGTGCCAGCAGTTCGGGGGATGGCTACGAGCAGTACGTC.

This clonotype was seen a handful of times. The CDR3 nucleotides are TGTGCCAGTCGGTCCCCGGGTAATGGCTACACCTTC. As protein: CASRSPGNGYTF. This chain connects TRBV19 to TRBJ1-2; D is uncertain. The length of the CDR3 is 12 residues. Between the trimmed V and J ends, which lost 8 bases and 6 bases, there was a span of 13 bases. Germline values: CDR1 LNHDA, CDR2 SQIVND (reference sequence).